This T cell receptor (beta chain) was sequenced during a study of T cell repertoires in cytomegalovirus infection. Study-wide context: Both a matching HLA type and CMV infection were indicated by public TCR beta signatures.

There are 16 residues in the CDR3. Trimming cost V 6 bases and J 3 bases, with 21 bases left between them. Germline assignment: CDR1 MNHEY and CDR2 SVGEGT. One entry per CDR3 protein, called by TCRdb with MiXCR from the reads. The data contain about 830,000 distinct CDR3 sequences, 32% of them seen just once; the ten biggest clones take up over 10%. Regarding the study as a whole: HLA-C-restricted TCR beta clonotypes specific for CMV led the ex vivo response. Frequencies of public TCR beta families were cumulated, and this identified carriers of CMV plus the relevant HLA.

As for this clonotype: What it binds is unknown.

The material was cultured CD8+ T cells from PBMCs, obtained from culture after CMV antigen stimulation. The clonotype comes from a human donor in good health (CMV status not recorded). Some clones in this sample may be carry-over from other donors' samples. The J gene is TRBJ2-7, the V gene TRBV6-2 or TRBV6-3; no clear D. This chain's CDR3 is CASSYGIGAVDYEQYV. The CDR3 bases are TGTGCCAGCAGCTATGGGATAGGAGCAGTGGACTACGAGCAGTACGTC.